This entry lists 12 T cell receptor beta chains sequenced from one sample in a study of patients and donors after allogeneic stem cell transplantation. TCRdb redid the calling of the RT-PCR reads with MiXCR, one entry per CDR3 protein. The profile covers tens of thousands of distinct CDR3 sequences, with around 48% appearing a single time and 50% to 75% taken by the ten largest. Sequencing was performed on blood, either unsorted or a sorted T cell fraction (not recorded which). All receptors come from a human donor who was either an allogeneic HSCT recipient or a stem cell or donor lymphocyte infusion donor (not recorded which). It is not recorded whose cells these are; they may come from a transplant donor.

This clonotype was seen a handful of times. V is TRBV2 and J is TRBJ1-6; D ambiguous. This CDR3 region has 13 residues. Looked up from germline, CDR1 is SNHLY and CDR2 is FYNNEI. V was cut by 0 bases and J by 9 bases, with 6 bases left in between. CDR3 sequence: CASSEALRSPLHF. In DNA form, the CDR3 reads TGTGCCAGCAGTGAAGCGCTTCGTTCACCCCTCCACTTT. The full variable domain, rest sourced from reference TRBV2 and TRBJ1-6, is EPEVTQTPSHQVTQMGQEVILRCVPISNHLYFYWYRQILGQKVEFLVSFYNNEISEKSEIFDDQFSVERPDGSNFTLKIRSTKLEDSAMYFCASSEALRSPLHFGNGTRLTVT.

This clonotype was counted between two and nine times. V gene TRBV4-3 combines with J gene TRBJ1-1; the D gene is possibly TRBD1 (5 bases). CDR1 and CDR2 (germline): LGHNA, YSLEER. The ends were cut back, 2 bases at V and 3 bases at J, with 10 bases in the middle. The CDR3 sequence is 14 residues long. The CDR3 loop is CASSQNQGYTEAFF. Written as DNA, the CDR3 is TGCGCCAGCAGCCAAAACCAGGGATACACTGAAGCTTTCTTT.

The chain is built from TRBV7-9 and TRBJ2-7; D remains unclear. Germline assignment: CDR1 SEHNR and CDR2 FQNEAQ (reference sequence). The V end was cut by 0 bases, the J end by 7 bases, with 7 bases between. This CDR3 spans 12 amino acids. DNA for the CDR3: TGTGCCAGCAGCTTAGCCGGGTCGGAGCAGTACTTC. Translation gives CASSLAGSEQYF.

A few counts support this clonotype. Written as DNA, the CDR3 is TGTGCCAGCAGCCAATTGACAGGGTTTAGATTCGTGAACACTGAAGCTTTCTTT. Amino acid sequence: CASSQLTGFRFVNTEAFF. V and J are TRBV4-2 and TRBJ1-1, with TRBD1 matching 7 bases. The CDR3 has 18 amino acids. The germline CDR1 and CDR2 sequences are LGHNA and YNFKEQ. The J segment lost 0 bases and the V segment lost 2 bases, leaving 12 bases of the junction unmatched.

The chain employs TRBV24-1 and TRBJ2-1; 7 bases are a match to TRBD1. Trimming cost V 3 bases and J 5 bases; bases outside gene matches: 6. In germline, CDR1 is KGHDR, CDR2 SFDVKD. The CDR3 totals 15 residues. The CDR3 DNA sequence: TGTGCCACCAGTGATCGCCGGGACAGCAACAATGAGCAGTTCTTC. Translating it yields CATSDRRDSNNEQFF.

This clonotype was counted a few times. The chain links TRBV4-1 to TRBJ1-5; tentative D call: TRBD1 (5 bases). Germline loops: CDR1 MGHRA, CDR2 YSYEKL. Trimming removed 2 bases from V and 3 bases from J, with 17 bases in between. The CDR3 contains 17 residues. CDR3 protein: CASSQLSPDSYNQPQHF. The DNA for the CDR3 is TGCGCCAGCAGCCAATTAAGCCCAGACAGCTACAATCAGCCCCAGCATTTT.

This clonotype was seen a single time. This chain joins TRBV3-1 and TRBJ1-3; D not resolved. Germline loops: CDR1 LGHDT, CDR2 YNNKEL (reference sequence). The germline V and J ends were trimmed by 1 base and 8 bases, with 12 bases remaining between them. This CDR3 comprises 14 residues. CDR3 loop: CASSQAGGSHTIYF. CDR3 DNA sequence: TGTGCCAGCAGCCAAGCTGGTGGAAGCCACACCATATATTTT.

The chain couples TRBV13 to TRBJ1-1; D may be TRBD1 (6 bases). The CDR3 length is 15 residues. With 1 base removed from V and 0 bases from J, the gap between germline ends came to 9 bases. Germline CDR1 and CDR2: PRHDT and FYEKMQ (reference sequence). The CDR3 spells CASSLEGGLNTEAFF. CDR3 DNA sequence: TGTGCCAGCAGCTTAGAGGGGGGCCTGAACACTGAAGCTTTCTTT.

V and J are TRBV4-1 and TRBJ1-6; a possible D gene is TRBD1 (5 bases). V gave up 8 bases and J gave up 7 bases, with 21 bases separating them. The CDR3 runs to 16 residues. CDR1 and CDR2 from the germline V gene are MGHRA and YSYEKL. The CDR3 here is CASALPGDSRNSPLHF. CDR3 bases: TGCGCCAGCGCCCTGCCGGGGGACTCTCGAAATTCACCCCTCCACTTT.

The CDR3 loop is CASSLGLITDTQYF. DNA of the CDR3: TGTGCCAGCAGCTTGGGACTAATCACAGATACGCAGTATTTT. V gene TRBV7-2 combines with J gene TRBJ2-3; 7 bases fit TRBD2. The CDR3 is 14 amino acids. Germline trimming cut 3 bases from V and 2 bases from J; bases unmatched to any gene: 2. The germline CDR1 and CDR2 sequences are SGHTA and FQGNSA. Full variable domain (outside the CDR3, taken from reference TRBV7-2 and TRBJ2-3): GAGVSQSPSNKVTEKGKDVELRCDPISGHTALYWYRQSLGQGLEFLIYFQGNSAPDKSGLPSDRFSAERTGGSVSTLTIQRTQQEDSAVYLCASSLGLITDTQYFGPGTRLTVL.

The J gene is TRBJ2-7, the V gene TRBV29-1; 11 bases map to TRBD2. Losses at the gene ends were 2 bases for V and 4 bases for J; bases not matched to a gene: 1. CDR3 length: 13 amino acids. The V gene's germline CDR1 is SQVTM and CDR2 ANQGSEA. CDR3 amino acids: CSVESSGRYEQYF. The CDR3 DNA sequence: TGCAGCGTTGAATCTAGCGGGAGGTACGAGCAGTACTTC.

The chain links TRBV5-1 to TRBJ2-1; perhaps TRBD1 as D (6 bases). The germline V gene has CDR1 SGHRS and CDR2 YFSETQ. With 0 bases removed from V and 1 base from J, the gap between germline ends came to 14 bases. This CDR3 is 17 amino acids long. This CDR3 is CASSLASRGRSYNEQFF. CDR3 nucleotides: TGCGCCAGCAGCTTGGCGAGCAGGGGTCGGTCCTACAATGAGCAGTTCTTC.